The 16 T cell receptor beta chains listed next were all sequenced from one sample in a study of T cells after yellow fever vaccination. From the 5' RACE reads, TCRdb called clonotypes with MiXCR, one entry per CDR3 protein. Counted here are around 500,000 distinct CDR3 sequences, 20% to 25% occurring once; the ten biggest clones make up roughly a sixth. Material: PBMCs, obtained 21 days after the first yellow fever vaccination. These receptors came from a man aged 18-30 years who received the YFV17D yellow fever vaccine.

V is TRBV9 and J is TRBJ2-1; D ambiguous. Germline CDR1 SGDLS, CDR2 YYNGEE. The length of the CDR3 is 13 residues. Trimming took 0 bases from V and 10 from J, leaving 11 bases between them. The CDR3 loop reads CASSVARNPEQFF. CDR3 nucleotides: TGTGCCAGCAGCGTAGCCCGGAACCCAGAGCAGTTCTTC.

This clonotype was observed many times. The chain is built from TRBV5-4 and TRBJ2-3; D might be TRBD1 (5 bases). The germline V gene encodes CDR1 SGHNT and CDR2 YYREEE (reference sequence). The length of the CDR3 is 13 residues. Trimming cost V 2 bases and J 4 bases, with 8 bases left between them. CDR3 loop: CASSLVGPDTQYF. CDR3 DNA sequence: TGTGCCAGCAGCTTAGTGGGGCCAGATACGCAGTATTTT. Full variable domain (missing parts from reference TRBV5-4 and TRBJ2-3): ETGVTQSPTHLIKTRGQQVTLRCSSQSGHNTVSWYQQALGQGPQFIFQYYREEENGRGNFPPRFSGLQFPNYSSELNVNALELDDSALYLCASSLVGPDTQYFGPGTRLTVL.

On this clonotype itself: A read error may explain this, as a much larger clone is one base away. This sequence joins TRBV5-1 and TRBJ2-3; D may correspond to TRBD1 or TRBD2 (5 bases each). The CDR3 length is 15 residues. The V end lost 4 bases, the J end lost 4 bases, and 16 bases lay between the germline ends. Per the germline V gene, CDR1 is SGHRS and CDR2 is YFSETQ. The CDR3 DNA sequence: TGCGCCAGCAGCCCGGCCGGGGCTCGAGCAGATACGCAGTATTTT. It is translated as CASSPAGARADTQYF.

The CDR3 DNA reads as TGCAGCGTTGTCGGGCTTACGTACTCCACTAATGAGCAGTTCTTC. Protein sequence: CSVVGLTYSTNEQFF. The genes are TRBV29-1 and TRBJ2-1, with unresolved D. The CDR3 length is 15 residues. Trimming cost V 4 bases and J 7 bases, with 20 bases left between them. The germline V gene has CDR1 SQVTM and CDR2 ANQGSEA.

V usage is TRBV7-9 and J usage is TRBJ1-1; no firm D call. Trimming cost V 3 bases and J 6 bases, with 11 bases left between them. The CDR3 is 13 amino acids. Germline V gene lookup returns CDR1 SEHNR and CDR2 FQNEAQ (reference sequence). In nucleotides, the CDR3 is TGTGCCAGCAGCTTTTTAATGGAGGCTGAAGCTTTCTTT. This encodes CASSFLMEAEAFF. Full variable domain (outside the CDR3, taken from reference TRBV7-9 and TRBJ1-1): DTGVSQNPRHKITKRGQNVTFRCDPISEHNRLYWYRQTLGQGPEFLTYFQNEAQLEKSRLLSDRFSAERPKGSFSTLEIQRTEQGDSAMYLCASSFLMEAEAFFGQGTRLTVV.

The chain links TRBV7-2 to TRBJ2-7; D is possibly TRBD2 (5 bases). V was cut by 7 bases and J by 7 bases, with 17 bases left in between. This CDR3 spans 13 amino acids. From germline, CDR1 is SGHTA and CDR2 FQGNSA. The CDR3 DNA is TGTGCCAGCACCGATGGGGTAGGGAGTGAGCAGTACTTC. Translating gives CASTDGVGSEQYF.

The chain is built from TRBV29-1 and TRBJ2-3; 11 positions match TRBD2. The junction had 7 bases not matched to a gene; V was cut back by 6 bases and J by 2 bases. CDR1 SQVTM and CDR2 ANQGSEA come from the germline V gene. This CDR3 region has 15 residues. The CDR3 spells CSVDGTSGHTDTQYF. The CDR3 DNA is TGCAGCGTGGATGGGACTAGCGGTCACACAGATACGCAGTATTTT.

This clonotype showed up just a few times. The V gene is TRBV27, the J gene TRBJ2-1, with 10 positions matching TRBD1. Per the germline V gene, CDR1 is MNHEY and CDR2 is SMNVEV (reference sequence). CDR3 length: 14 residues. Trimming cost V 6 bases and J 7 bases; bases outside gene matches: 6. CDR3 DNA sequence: TGTGCCAGCAGCCAGGACAGGGGGGCTAATGAGCAGTTCTTC. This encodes CASSQDRGANEQFF.

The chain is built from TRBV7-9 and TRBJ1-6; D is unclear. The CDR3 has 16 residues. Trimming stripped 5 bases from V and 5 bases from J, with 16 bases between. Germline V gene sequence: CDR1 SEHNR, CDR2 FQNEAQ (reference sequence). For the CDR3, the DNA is TGTGCCAGCAGCCCCCTTTATGGGTACGATAATTCACCCCTCCACTTT. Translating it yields CASSPLYGYDNSPLHF. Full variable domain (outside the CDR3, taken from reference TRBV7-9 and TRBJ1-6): DTGVSQNPRHKITKRGQNVTFRCDPISEHNRLYWYRQTLGQGPEFLTYFQNEAQLEKSRLLSDRFSAERPKGSFSTLEIQRTEQGDSAMYLCASSPLYGYDNSPLHFGNGTRLTVT.

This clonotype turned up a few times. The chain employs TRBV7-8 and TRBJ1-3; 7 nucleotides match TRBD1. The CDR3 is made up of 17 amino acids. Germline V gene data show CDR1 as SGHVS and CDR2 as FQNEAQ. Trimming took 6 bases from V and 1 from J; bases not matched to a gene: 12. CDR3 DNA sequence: TGTGCCAGCAGTGGCGGGACAGCTTCCTCTTCTGGAAACACCATATATTTT. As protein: CASSGGTASSSGNTIYF.

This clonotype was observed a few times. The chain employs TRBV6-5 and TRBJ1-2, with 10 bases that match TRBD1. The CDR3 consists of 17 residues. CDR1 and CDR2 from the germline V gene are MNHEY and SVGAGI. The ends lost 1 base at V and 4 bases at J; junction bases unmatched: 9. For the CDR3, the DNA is TGTGCCAGCAGTTACTTGGAGCTGGACAGGGGGTCCTATGGCTACACCTTC. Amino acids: CASSYLELDRGSYGYTF.

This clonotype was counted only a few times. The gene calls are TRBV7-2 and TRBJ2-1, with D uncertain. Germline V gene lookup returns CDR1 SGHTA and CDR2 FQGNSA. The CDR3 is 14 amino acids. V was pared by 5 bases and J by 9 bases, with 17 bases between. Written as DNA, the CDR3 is TGTGCCAGCAGCCTACAGTGGGGTTGGGGTGAGCAGTTCTTC. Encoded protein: CASSLQWGWGEQFF.

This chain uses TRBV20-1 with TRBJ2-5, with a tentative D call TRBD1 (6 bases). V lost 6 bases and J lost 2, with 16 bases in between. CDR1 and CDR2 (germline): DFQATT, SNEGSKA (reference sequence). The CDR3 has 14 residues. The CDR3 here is CSAPPDRMQETQYF. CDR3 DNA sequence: TGCAGTGCCCCCCCCGACAGGATGCAAGAGACCCAGTACTTC.

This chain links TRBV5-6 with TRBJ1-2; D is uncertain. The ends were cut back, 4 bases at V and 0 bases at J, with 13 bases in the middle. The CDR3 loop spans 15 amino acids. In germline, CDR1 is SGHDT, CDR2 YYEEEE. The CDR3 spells CASSPRPGANYGYTF. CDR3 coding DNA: TGTGCCAGCAGCCCCCGGCCAGGAGCTAACTATGGCTACACCTTC.

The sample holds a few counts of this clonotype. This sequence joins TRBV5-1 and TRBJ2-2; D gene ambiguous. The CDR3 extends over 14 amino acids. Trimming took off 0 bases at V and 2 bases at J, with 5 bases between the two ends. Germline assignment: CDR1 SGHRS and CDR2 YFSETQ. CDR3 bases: TGCGCCAGCAGCTTGGAGGTCAACACCGGGGAGCTGTTTTTT. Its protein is CASSLEVNTGELFF.

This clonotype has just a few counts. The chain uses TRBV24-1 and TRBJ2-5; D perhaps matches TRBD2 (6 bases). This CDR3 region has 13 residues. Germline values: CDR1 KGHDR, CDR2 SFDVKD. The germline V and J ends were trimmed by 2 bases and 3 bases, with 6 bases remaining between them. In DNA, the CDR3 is TGTGCCACCAGTGATTGGGGGGAAGAGACCCAGTACTTC. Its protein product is CATSDWGEETQYF.